These 2 T cell receptor beta chains were all obtained from the same sample, sequenced in a study of identical twins. TCRdb reanalysed the 5' RACE reads using MiXCR and keeps one entry per CDR3 protein. The data show 200,000 to 250,000 distinct CDR3 sequences, approximately 7% seen once. This sample was also put to use in a study of yellow fever vaccine responses in identical twins.

The sample taken for sequencing was memory (CD45RO+) T cells sorted from blood. These TCRs come from a woman aged 18-29 years in good health.

Points on this clonotype: A much larger clone sits a single nucleotide away, making a read error possible. CDR3 residues: CCAYHGASGETYEQYF. The CDR3 region has the DNA TGCTGTGCTTATCACGGGGCTAGCGGGGAGACCTACGAGCAGTACTTC. The chain has TRBV20-1 and TRBJ2-7; TRBD2 matches at 9 bases. The germline V gene has CDR1 DFQATT and CDR2 SNEGSKA (reference sequence). There are 16 residues in the CDR3.

This clonotype was recorded at least ten times. The CDR3 here is CAISESSRALYNEQFF. CDR3 in DNA: TGTGCCATCAGTGAGTCTTCCAGGGCTCTCTACAATGAGCAGTTCTTC. The chain recombines TRBV10-3 with TRBJ2-1; TRBD1 is a possible D gene (5 bases). V was trimmed by 0 bases and J by 3 bases, leaving 12 bases between them. The germline V gene encodes CDR1 ENHRY and CDR2 SYGVKD. The CDR3 covers 16 residues.